This T cell receptor beta chain was captured by sequencing in a study of vaccination and CD4 T cells after COVID-19. In the study overall: In culture, cells were exposed to overlapping spike peptides from SARS-CoV-2, HCoV-NL63, HCoV-OC43 and HCoV-229E.

The treatment was: roughly ten-day PBMC culture with coronavirus spike peptide pools or control peptides (ViraFEST assay). ViraFEST used peptide pools to expand antigen-specific T cells, then sequenced TCRs. Turning to this clonotype: Its antigen is as yet unknown.

Germline trimming cut 5 bases from V and 3 bases from J; bases unmatched to any gene: 5. The V gene's germline CDR1 is SNHLY and CDR2 FYNNEI. This CDR3 contains 14 residues. Cultured CD4+ T-cell DNA underwent Oncomine TCR Beta short-read sequencing. TCRdb reanalysed the PCR reads using MiXCR and keeps one entry per CDR3 protein. The sample includes 10,000 to 15,000 distinct CDR3 sequences, approximately 52% of them seen just once. What was sequenced was CD4+ T cells from blood, cultured in vitro. The receptor was isolated from a human donor who had recovered from COVID-19. This chain joins TRBV2 and TRBJ1-2; 8 bases match TRBD1. The CDR3, as DNA: TGTGCCAGCAGTCAATCGACAGGGGACTATGGCTACACCTTC. It specifies CASSQSTGDYGYTF.